The present T cell receptor beta chain was sequenced within a study of glioma-infiltrating T cells after dendritic cell vaccination (dated by TCRdb to the mid-2010s). About the investigation overall: The cohort comprised approximately 15 glioblastoma patients from Phase I and II dendritic cell vaccination trials, 9 newly diagnosed and 6 with recurrent disease. Patients received autologous tumor lysate-pulsed dendritic cell vaccination between the early 2000s and the early 2010s. The vaccine consisted of monocyte-derived dendritic cells cultured about 7 days with IL-4 and GM-CSF, then pulsed overnight with autologous tumor lysate. Each patient was given three intradermal dendritic cell vaccine injections, spaced two weeks apart, in the arm below the axilla. Deep sequencing of TCR beta CDR3 regions was used to quantify tumor-infiltrating lymphocyte content and compare tumor and blood repertoires in dendritic cell-vaccinated glioblastoma patients. Survival after dendritic cell vaccination was correlated with TCR sequencing metrics such as TIL content and the overlap between tumor and blood repertoires.

To be selected, patients needed enough residual fresh-frozen tumor tissue and more than two years of available survival data. An isocitrate dehydrogenase mutation was not carried by any of the glioblastoma patients, although molecular status was otherwise variable. PBMC collection took place before vaccination, two weeks after the third vaccination, and at tumor progression if progression occurred. The Qiagen DNeasy Blood extraction Kit was used to extract genomic DNA. Only one count was recorded for this clone. It has no known antigen specificity. A junction end diverges from the germline sequence, so it may reflect a read error. This same CDR3 is encoded by further DNA sequences in the sample. Overall study results and their limits: The cohort was small and heterogeneous, with few patients having full blood and tumor sets and even fewer initial-recurrent tumor pairs. Longer time to progression and overall survival after dendritic cell vaccination were predicted by higher estimated pretreatment TIL content. The three-group TCR overlap response model was characterized as speculative, and prospective validation of the model was stated to be required. TCR clonality showed no direct relationship with survival, which suggests that a diverse polyclonal response may be important.

The CDR3 sequence holds 14 residues, the cysteine and phenylalanine included. Left in the record is the CDR3 DNA by itself, 42 bases read in frame from the first base. CDR1 and CDR2 (MNHNS, SASEGT) derive from the germline V gene. TCRB CDR3 regions were amplified from about 2 ug genomic DNA, or all available DNA if less, using the immunoSEQ assay. Multiplex PCR used 60 forward primers for TCR V beta segments and 13 reverse primers for J beta segments. To estimate the number of reads per starting template, synthetic control templates were added to each sample at limiting dilution. The Illumina HiSeq System generated 87 bp sequencing reads. As for the authors' bioinformatics: PCR and sequencing errors were removed by a nearest neighbor algorithm that merged closely related sequences. TCR overlap was measured as the percentage of unique tumor TCR beta sequences also present in the same patient's peripheral blood. TCRdb retrieved this table from immuneACCESS and kept in-frame rearrangements only. Not all clones are present; in checked studies, unresolved V genes account for under half, and no reason is known for the remainder. V, J and clone size reflect that table, while D and trimming were determined from the DNA. The sample contains roughly 80,000 clones, approximately 90% of them found a single time. The ten biggest clones cover 3.2% of the sample.

The sample here was blood, taken before dendritic cell vaccination. This TCR derives from a human donor with glioblastoma. The rearrangement combines TRBV6-1 with TRBJ1-6, with the identity of the D gene unclear. The CDR3: CASSEAEGNSPLHF. DNA sequence: TGTGCCAGCAGTGAAGCGGAGGGCAATTCCCCCCTCCACTTT.